The present T cell receptor beta chain was sequenced within a study of patients and donors after allogeneic stem cell transplantation. TCRdb re-called the RT-PCR reads through MiXCR, storing one row per CDR3 protein. The sample yields approximately 37,000 distinct CDR3 sequences, more than 30% seen once. V lost 0 bases to trimming and J lost 7 bases, with 7 bases between them. CDR3 length equals 13 residues. Germline V CDR1 and CDR2: LGHNA, YSLEER. This clonotype came up many times. The sequence was obtained from a human donor who was either an allogeneic HSCT recipient or a stem cell or donor lymphocyte infusion donor (not recorded which). It is not recorded whose cells these are; they may come from a transplant donor. This rearrangement joins TRBV4-3 to TRBJ1-5, with D unclear. The sample consisted of blood, either unsorted or a sorted T cell fraction (not recorded which). The CDR3 nucleotides read TGCGCCAGCAGCCAAGATCGTAGGCAGCCCCAGCATTTT. Residues: CASSQDRRQPQHF.